This T cell receptor beta chain was documented in a study of blood T cell repertoires in COVID-19. Original analysis: Estimation of nucleated cell counts relied on the amplification of reference gene primers. The protocol was immunoSEQ multiplex PCR, while the TCRdb copy is restricted to in-frame clones and leaves out a portion. From that table come the V and J calls and clone size; the DNA was used to work out D and trimming. The table has some 93,000 clones, 80% to 90% seen once; the top ten hold under 8.5%. The V segment lost 7 bases and the J segment 6 bases; nucleotides outside the gene matches: 4. CDR1 and CDR2 (germline): SEHNR, FQNEAQ (reference sequence). The CDR3 is 13 amino acids.

The chain joins TRBV7-9 to TRBJ2-1; 9 nucleotides agree with TRBD2. The sequenced material came from peripheral blood. This TCR was recovered from a man aged 60-69 years with acute or convalescent COVID-19. The CDR3 DNA is TGTGCCAGCATAACAGCGGGGGGCAATGAGCAGTTCTTC. Protein product: CASITAGGNEQFF. The full variable domain, in which reference TRBV7-9 and TRBJ2-1 provide the parts outside the CDR3, is DTGVSQNPRHKITKRGQNVTFRCDPISEHNRLYWYRQTLGQGPEFLTYFQNEAQLEKSRLLSDRFSAERPKGSFSTLEIQRTEQGDSAMYLCASITAGGNEQFFGPGTRLTVL.